Each of the 21 T cell receptor beta chains below was sequenced from the same sample in a study of T cells after yellow fever vaccination. Via MiXCR, TCRdb re-called the 5' RACE reads, giving one row per CDR3 protein. The profile shows about 85,000 distinct CDR3 sequences, 13% of them singletons. Sequenced here: CD8+ T cells not binding an NS4B(214-222) dextramer, sorted from PBMCs, sampled more than 20 days after the first yellow fever vaccination. These receptors were taken from a man younger than 35 who received the YFV17D yellow fever vaccine.

This chain links TRBV28 with TRBJ2-3; no clear D. Trimming stripped 6 bases from V and 0 bases from J, with 10 bases between. The CDR3 has 14 amino acids. Germline CDR1 reads MDHEN; CDR2 reads SYDVKM. CDR3 sequence reads: CASSGRLSTDTQYF. The CDR3 nucleotides read TGTGCCAGCAGCGGACGACTCAGCACAGATACGCAGTATTTT.

Only a few counts were recorded for this clonotype. This chain uses TRBV30 with TRBJ1-4; the D is unclear. There are 12 residues in the CDR3. Germline V lookup: CDR1 GTSNPN, CDR2 SVGIG (reference sequence). The V and J ends lost 4 bases and 6 bases respectively, with 9 bases between them. The CDR3 DNA sequence: TGTGCCTGGAATACGGAGTATGAAAAACTGTTTTTT. It yields the protein CAWNTEYEKLFF.

The rearrangement uses TRBV6-1 and TRBJ2-3; TRBD1 might be the D (7 bases). CDR1 MNHNS and CDR2 SASEGT come from the germline V gene. Trimming stripped 8 bases from V and 5 bases from J, with 14 bases between. This CDR3 spans 13 amino acids. The CDR3 loop is CASATGRGDTQYF. The CDR3 DNA is TGTGCCAGCGCGACAGGGCGGGGAGATACGCAGTATTTT.

Comments on this clonotype: At one boundary the junction diverges from the germline segment, which might be a read error. This chain links TRBV20-1 with TRBJ2-5, with D maybe TRBD1 (6 bases). Germline V lookup: CDR1 DFQATT, CDR2 SNEGSKA (reference sequence). This CDR3 spans 14 amino acids. The CDR3: CSARTGTRGESQYF. The CDR3 coding sequence is TGCAGTGCTAGAACCGGGACAAGGGGAGAGTCCCAGTACTTC.

Many counts were recorded for this clonotype. J is TRBJ1-5 and V is TRBV5-6; unclear D gene. The CDR3 is 14 amino acids. The V end lost 0 bases, the J end lost 6 bases, and 10 bases lay between the germline ends. In germline, CDR1 is SGHDT, CDR2 YYEEEE. CDR3 sequence (DNA): TGTGCCAGCAGCTTGGTCGGGGAAGGTCAGCCCCAGCATTTT. Its translation: CASSLVGEGQPQHF.

Comment on this clonotype: A read error is likely, as this CDR3 ends without the conserved phenylalanine or tryptophan. This chain uses TRBV27 with TRBJ2-1, with D unclear. In germline, CDR1 is MNHEY, CDR2 SMNVEV (reference sequence). The CDR3 runs to 14 residues. V lost 2 bases, J lost 6 bases, and 11 bases lay in between. Here the CDR3 reads CASSLRSVFNEQFL. As DNA, the CDR3 is TGTGCCAGCAGTTTACGATCGGTTTTCAATGAGCAGTTCTTA.

On this clonotype: One end of the junction is discordant with germline, which a read error may explain. The chain uses TRBV6-5 and TRBJ2-3, with 9 bases identical to TRBD2. The CDR3 has 16 residues. The germline gives CDR1 MNHEY, CDR2 SVGAGI. The CDR3 sequence: CASSYSWRGGTDTQYF. CDR3 in DNA: TGTGCCAGCAGTTACTCGTGGCGGGGGGGCACGGATACGCAGTATTTT.

Only a few counts were recorded for this clonotype. The V gene is TRBV29-1, the J gene TRBJ2-3, with no clear D. Germline lookup yields CDR1 SQVTM and CDR2 ANQGSEA. Between the trimmed V and J ends, which lost 4 bases and 6 bases, there was a span of 17 bases. The CDR3 sequence is 14 residues long. CDR3 sequence reads: CSVGVPLEEDTQYF. Here the CDR3 DNA reads TGCAGCGTTGGAGTTCCCCTCGAAGAGGATACGCAGTATTTT.

J is TRBJ1-2 and V is TRBV20-1; D is perhaps TRBD1 (5 bases). Germline CDR1 reads DFQATT; CDR2 reads SNEGSKA (reference sequence). The CDR3 runs 16 residues. Between the trimmed V and J ends, which lost 6 bases and 3 bases, there was a span of 23 bases. The CDR3 DNA sequence: TGCAGTGCCCGCCGGCGCAGGGACCCTTCTTACTATGGCTACACCTTC. Its translation is CSARRRRDPSYYGYTF.

V gene TRBV5-1 combines with J gene TRBJ1-1; 7 positions agree with TRBD1. Germline V gene lookup returns CDR1 SGHRS and CDR2 YFSETQ. V shed 4 bases and J 1 base; nucleotides not matched to a gene: 4. This CDR3 comprises 14 residues. The CDR3: CASSGNRGNTEAFF. Here the CDR3 DNA reads TGCGCCAGCAGCGGTAACAGGGGGAACACTGAAGCTTTCTTT.

This clonotype was seen only a few times. The chain employs TRBV12-3 or TRBV12-4 and TRBJ1-4; unclear D gene. The CDR3 loop spans 14 amino acids. V gave up 6 bases and J gave up 6 bases, with 14 bases separating them. CDR3 amino acids: CASSRKLADEKLFF. CDR3 bases: TGTGCCAGCAGCCGGAAGTTAGCCGATGAAAAACTGTTTTTT.

The rearrangement uses TRBV7-6 and TRBJ2-7, with 11 bases matching TRBD2. This CDR3 has 15 residues. J gave up 7 bases and V 5 bases, and 10 bases lay outside the gene matches. Germline V gives CDR1 SGHVS, CDR2 FNYEAQ. The CDR3 spells CASSQIAGGPNEQYF. The CDR3 nucleotides read TGTGCCAGCAGCCAGATAGCGGGGGGGCCGAATGAGCAGTACTTC.

This chain links TRBV12-3 or TRBV12-4 with TRBJ2-2; unclear D gene. Trimming cost V 6 bases and J 7 bases, with 9 bases left between them. The CDR3 extends over 12 amino acids. Written as DNA, the CDR3 is TGTGCCAGCAGCACCATCGTCGGGGAGCTGTTTTTT. It codes for CASSTIVGELFF.

The chain is built from TRBV4-1 and TRBJ1-1, with D tentatively TRBD1 (5 bases). V lost 0 bases, J lost 3 bases, and 11 bases lay in between. CDR1 and CDR2 from the germline V gene are MGHRA and YSYEKL. The CDR3 is made up of 15 amino acids. The CDR3 sequence is CASSQDQGVDTEAFF. The CDR3 bases are TGCGCCAGCAGCCAAGATCAAGGGGTAGACACTGAAGCTTTCTTT.

This clonotype has more than one count but fewer than ten. The chain is built from TRBV28 and TRBJ2-2; 10 positions match TRBD2. The CDR3 extends over 15 amino acids. The ends lost 3 bases at V and 4 bases at J; junction bases unmatched: 2. Per the germline V gene, CDR1 is MDHEN and CDR2 is SYDVKM. In DNA form, the CDR3 reads TGTGCCAGCAGTTTGTTAGCGGGGGGCACCGGGGAGCTGTTTTTT. It encodes CASSLLAGGTGELFF. Together with reference TRBV28 and TRBJ2-2, the CDR3 gives the full variable domain: DVKVTQSSRYLVKRTGEKVFLECVQDMDHENMFWYRQDPGLGLRLIYFSYDVKMKEKGDIPEGYSVSREKKERFSLILESASTNQTSMYLCASSLLAGGTGELFFGEGSRLTVL.

This clonotype has a handful of counts. V usage is TRBV7-6 and J usage is TRBJ2-1; D gene unclear. The CDR3 has 15 amino acids. The germline V gene encodes CDR1 SGHVS and CDR2 FNYEAQ. The V gene lost 3 bases and the J gene lost 3 bases, with 12 bases spanning the gap. CDR3 protein: CASSFTPFGYNEQFF. CDR3 bases: TGTGCCAGCAGCTTCACTCCTTTTGGCTACAATGAGCAGTTCTTC. The variable domain in full, completed from reference TRBV7-6 and TRBJ2-1, reads GAGVSQSPRYKVTKRGQDVALRCDPISGHVSLYWYRQALGQGPEFLTYFNYEAQQDKSGLPNDRFSAERPEGSISTLTIQRTEQRDSAMYRCASSFTPFGYNEQFFGPGTRLTVL.

In this sample, this clonotype turned up a few times. The chain has TRBV20-1 and TRBJ1-2; no clear D gene. Germline CDR1 DFQATT, CDR2 SNEGSKA (reference sequence). V lost 4 bases and J 3 bases, leaving 15 bases between the germline ends. The length of the CDR3 is 14 residues. CDR3 bases: TGCAGTGCTATAGCGGCGGCGTTTTACTATGGCTACACCTTC. It yields the protein CSAIAAAFYYGYTF.

The chain couples TRBV11-2 to TRBJ2-3; D may correspond to TRBD1 or TRBD2 (5 bases each). The V gene's germline CDR1 is SGHAT and CDR2 FQNNGV. The V end lost 1 base, the J end lost 7 bases, and 12 bases lay between the germline ends. This CDR3 has 14 residues. As DNA, the CDR3 is TGTGCCAGCAGCTTAGCCGGGGCCGTCAATACGCAGTATTTT. Amino acids: CASSLAGAVNTQYF. The whole variable domain, filled in from reference TRBV11-2 and TRBJ2-3, reads EAGVAQSPRYKIIEKRQSVAFWCNPISGHATLYWYQQILGQGPKLLIQFQNNGVVDDSQLPKDRFSAERLKGVDSTLKIQPAKLEDSAVYLCASSLAGAVNTQYFGPGTRLTVL.

V gene TRBV7-9 combines with J gene TRBJ2-7; tentative D call: TRBD1 (5 bases). Between the trimmed V and J ends, which lost 9 bases and 3 bases, there was a span of 12 bases. Per germline, CDR1 SEHNR and CDR2 FQNEAQ (reference sequence). The CDR3 totals 12 residues. CDR3 coding DNA: TGTGCCAGTCGACACGACAGCTACGAGCAGTACTTC. It is translated as CASRHDSYEQYF.

The chain couples TRBV20-1 to TRBJ2-7, with unresolved D. The germline V gene encodes CDR1 DFQATT and CDR2 SNEGSKA (reference sequence). The CDR3 is 10 residues long. V gave up 7 bases and J gave up 5 bases, with 9 bases separating them. The CDR3 DNA sequence: TGCAGTGTTTTCAGGAACGAGCAGTACTTC. It translates to CSVFRNEQYF.

The table lists this clonotype with a few counts. The chain combines TRBV6-5 with TRBJ1-6; tentative D call: TRBD1 (5 bases). CDR3 length: 17 residues. Germline CDR1 is MNHEY and CDR2 is SVGAGI. With 2 bases removed from V and 0 bases from J, the gap between germline ends came to 11 bases. The CDR3 nucleotides read TGTGCCAGCAGTTACGGTGGGGCGAGCTCCTATAATTCACCCCTCCACTTT. Residues: CASSYGGASSYNSPLHF.